The clone carrying this TCR beta chain is medium-sized (0.01 to 0.1%) in the sample. Treatment in this sample: randomized to nivolumab then ipilimumab (arm A) or the reverse (arm B). None of the patients previously received DNA-damaging chemotherapy. TCRdb keeps only in-frame clones here, not all; method: immunoSEQ multiplex PCR. This repertoire shows about 13,000 clones, roughly 82% found once; its top ten account for about a quarter. This entry is derived from a study of sequential checkpoint blockade in melanoma. This TCR was sampled from a human donor with melanoma. The source was CD8+ T cells sorted from blood (inferred from file names), collected from a patient given nivolumab and ipilimumab in sequence.

The CDR3 is CASSVGRPYNSPLHF. Here the CDR3 DNA reads TGTGCCAGCAGCGTAGGGAGACCGTATAATTCACCCCTCCACTTT. J is TRBJ1-6 and V is TRBV9, with unresolved D. Germline V CDR1 and CDR2: SGDLS, YYNGEE. The V and J ends lost 0 bases and 4 bases respectively, with 8 bases between them. The CDR3 loop spans 15 amino acids.